This TCR beta chain was observed in a study of Ad26.COV2.S vaccination and SARS-CoV-2 variants. Treatment meaning: roughly 20 received Ad26.COV2.S at low or high dose, single or two shots; about five received placebo; per-sample allocation not given. Specimens were obtained on day 63 following the first vaccine or placebo injection. In its sample, this clone was seen once. Data came from immunoSEQ multiplex PCR; TCRdb stores just in-frame clones and leaves some out. This table holds over 300,000 clones, roughly four fifths found once. The V and J ends lost 4 bases and 3 bases, in that order; junction bases with no gene match: 6. The CDR3 runs to 15 residues. Germline CDR1 and CDR2: SGHTA and FQGNSA.

Sequencing used peripheral blood, obtained in a trial of Ad26.COV2.S vaccine versus placebo. The sequence was collected from a person aged 18-60 years who received the Ad26.COV2.S COVID-19 vaccine or a placebo. The V gene is TRBV7-2, the J gene TRBJ2-4; 7 positions agree with TRBD2. CDR3 sequence (DNA): TGTGCCAGCAGCTGGCGGGGGATGGTCAAAAACATTCAGTACTTC. Residues: CASSWRGMVKNIQYF. The full variable domain, with the rest looked up from reference TRBV7-2 and TRBJ2-4, is GAGVSQSPSNKVTEKGKDVELRCDPISGHTALYWYRQSLGQGLEFLIYFQGNSAPDKSGLPSDRFSAERTGGSVSTLTIQRTQQEDSAVYLCASSWRGMVKNIQYFGAGTRLSVL.